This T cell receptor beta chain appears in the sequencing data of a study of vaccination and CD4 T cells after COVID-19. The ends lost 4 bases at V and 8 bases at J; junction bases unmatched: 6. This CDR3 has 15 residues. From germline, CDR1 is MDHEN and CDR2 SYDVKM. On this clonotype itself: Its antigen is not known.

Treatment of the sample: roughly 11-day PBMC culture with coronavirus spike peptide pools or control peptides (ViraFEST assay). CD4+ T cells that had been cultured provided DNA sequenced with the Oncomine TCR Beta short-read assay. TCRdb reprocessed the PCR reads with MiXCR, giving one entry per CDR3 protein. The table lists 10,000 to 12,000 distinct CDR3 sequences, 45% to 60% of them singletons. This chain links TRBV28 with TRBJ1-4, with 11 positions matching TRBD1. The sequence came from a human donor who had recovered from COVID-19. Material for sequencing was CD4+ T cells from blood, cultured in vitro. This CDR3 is CASSWPGTGGEKLFF. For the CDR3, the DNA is TGTGCCAGCAGTTGGCCCGGGACAGGGGGGGAAAAACTGTTTTTT.